This T cell receptor (beta chain) came from a study of early T cells in non-severe SARS-CoV-2 infection listed by TCRdb under 2021. Background for the entire study: Because TCR sequencing relied on bulk RNA taken from unsorted whole blood, pairing of alpha and beta chains was not possible.

Library prep was done by 5' RACE. Instrument used: NextSeq 500. Unique molecular identifiers were attached to individual cDNA molecules in the TCR library protocol so that sequencing error and PCR bias could be corrected. Both TCR alpha and beta chains were sequenced, and tight co-correlation was observed between alpha and beta sequence abundances in each sample. On the study's bioinformatics: V gene, J gene and CDR3 annotation of TCR sequences was performed with Decombinator V4. TCRs were defined as expanded if a significant change between any two time points was detected under a Poisson model with p below 0.0001. Abundances of TCRs were expressed as counts per million after normalisation to the total number of TCRs sequenced in each sample. TRAV1-2 paired with TRAJ12, TRAJ20 or TRAJ33 defined MAIT TCRs, while TRAV10 paired with TRAJ18 defined iNKT TCRs. A search of VDJdb, accessed on 1 November 2021, was run for TCRs annotated to CMV, EBV and SARS-CoV-2, with TCRs annotated for multiple antigens excluded. The public reads were reanalyzed by TCRdb: fastp trimming at Q25, MiXCR alignment, in-frame beta chains only. Entries are consolidated by CDR3 protein sequence, retaining the most common genes and DNA. The V and J calls follow TCRdb's processing rather than the paper's. The table for this sample lists 40,000 to 65,000 distinct CDR3 sequences; about 8.2% of them were counted only once. Approximately 9.8% of the sample lies in the top ten.

A case-control design nested within a healthcare worker cohort in London, UK, was used, with weekly nasopharyngeal swab PCR tests and blood sampling performed. Healthcare workers were recruited during the week of the UK lockdown, between 23 and 31 March 2020, and followed weekly for up to roughly 15 weeks. This clonotype came up a few times. Its antigen specificity is not known. Base qualities were left out, and no much larger clone turns up one base away. In the germline V gene (reference sequence), CDR1 corresponds to WNHNN and CDR2 to SYGVQD. The CDR3 has 12 amino acids, counting the end cysteine and phenylalanine. The sequence is cut down to CDR3 DNA, 36 bases in frame from base 1. V is trimmed back by 6 bases and J by 5 bases, and the junction contains 3 bases that no gene match accounts for. Overall results and qualifications from the work: VDJdb matching was skewed toward anti-spike CD8 responses and likely underestimated virus-specific expansions by missing private and CD4 specificities.

The TCR comes from an adult who was a healthcare worker with PCR-confirmed SARS-CoV-2 infection or an uninfected control (not recorded which). In this chain, TRBV10-1 is recombined with TRBJ2-5; TRBD1 fits 7 bases in the junction. Sequenced sample: whole blood. CDR3 region: CASSDRAETQYF. The bases are TGCGCCAGCAGCGACAGGGCTGAGACCCAGTACTTC.